The subject of this entry is one TCR beta chain. Its antigen is unknown. The CDR3 loop spans 14 amino acids. Deletions cut 4 bases from V and 0 bases from J, with 8 bases between. Germline V gene lookup returns CDR1 SGHNT and CDR2 YYREEE (reference sequence). The data were obtained in a study of cytomegalovirus exposure and HLA in healthy donors. The primer mix had 60 Vbeta and 13 Jbeta primers. TCRdb keeps only in-frame clones here, not all; method: immunoSEQ multiplex PCR. The sample holds under 200,000 clones; roughly 60% are singletons and the top ten take under 3%. Study conclusions and caveats: Most likely, a cluster of highly shared sequence variants arose as a sequencing artifact.

The chain has TRBV5-4 and TRBJ1-3, with D perhaps TRBD1 (6 bases). Material for sequencing was PBMCs. This clonotype was obtained from a man aged 35 to 55 in good health and CMV-seronegative. CDR3 sequence reads: CASSQDSSGNTIYF. CDR3 DNA sequence: TGTGCCAGCAGCCAGGACAGCTCTGGAAACACCATATATTTT.